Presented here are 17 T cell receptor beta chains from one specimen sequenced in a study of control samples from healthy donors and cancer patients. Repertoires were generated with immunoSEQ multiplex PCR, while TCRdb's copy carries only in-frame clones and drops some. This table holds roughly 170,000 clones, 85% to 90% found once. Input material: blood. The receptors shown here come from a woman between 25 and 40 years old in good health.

CDR3 sequence: CASSLAAGPVYGYTF. CDR3 coding DNA: TGTGCCAGCAGCTTAGCGGCAGGGCCGGTCTATGGCTACACCTTC. V and J are TRBV7-2 and TRBJ1-2, with D tentatively TRBD1 (5 bases). Germline V gives CDR1 SGHTA, CDR2 FQGNSA. Trimming removed 0 bases from V and 4 bases from J, with 12 bases in between. The CDR3 has 15 amino acids.

The CDR3 sequence: CASRGMQGDSYGYTF. The CDR3 DNA reads as TGTGCCAGCAGAGGAATGCAGGGGGATTCCTATGGCTACACCTTC. The chain is built from TRBV6-5 and TRBJ1-2; 7 bases align to TRBD1. There are 15 residues in the CDR3. Germline V gene data show CDR1 as MNHEY and CDR2 as SVGAGI. V lost 6 bases and J lost 4; bases outside the gene matches: 11.

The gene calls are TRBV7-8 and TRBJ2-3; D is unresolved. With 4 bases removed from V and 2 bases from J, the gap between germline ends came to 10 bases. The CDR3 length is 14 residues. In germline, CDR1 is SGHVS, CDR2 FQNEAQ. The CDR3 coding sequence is TGTGCCAGCAGCTACCGATTCAACACAGATACGCAGTATTTT. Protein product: CASSYRFNTDTQYF.

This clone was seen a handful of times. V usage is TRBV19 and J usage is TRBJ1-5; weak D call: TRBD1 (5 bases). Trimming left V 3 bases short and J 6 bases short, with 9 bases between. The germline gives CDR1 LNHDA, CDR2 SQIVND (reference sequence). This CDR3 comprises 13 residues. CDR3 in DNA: TGTGCCAGTAGTATCGGGGCCGGTCAGCCCCAGCATTTT. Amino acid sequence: CASSIGAGQPQHF.

The CDR3 region is CASSLVGGLAYNEQFF. CDR3 in DNA: TGCGCCAGCAGCTTGGTCGGCGGGCTGGCCTACAATGAGCAGTTCTTC. The chain couples TRBV5-1 to TRBJ2-1, with a weak D call TRBD2 (5 bases). Germline CDR1 SGHRS, CDR2 YFSETQ. The CDR3 has 16 residues. V lost 0 bases and J lost 2, with 12 bases in between.

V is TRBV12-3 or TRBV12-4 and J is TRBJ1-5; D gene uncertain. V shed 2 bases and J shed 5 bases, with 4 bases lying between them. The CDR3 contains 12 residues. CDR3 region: CASSLMDQPQHF. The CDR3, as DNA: TGTGCCAGCAGTTTAATGGATCAGCCCCAGCATTTT.

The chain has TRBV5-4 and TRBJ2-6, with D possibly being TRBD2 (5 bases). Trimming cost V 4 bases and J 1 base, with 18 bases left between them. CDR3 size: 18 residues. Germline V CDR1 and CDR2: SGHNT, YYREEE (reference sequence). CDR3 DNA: TGTGCCAGCAGCCTGCCGGCGGGCGTGGGTTCTGGGGCCAACGTCCTGACTTTC. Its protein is CASSLPAGVGSGANVLTF.

The CDR3 DNA reads as TGTGCCAGCAGCAAAACGATTAGGGGGGCGGTGGGCACCGGGGAGCTGTTTTTT. Translated, it gives CASSKTIRGAVGTGELFF. V is TRBV21-1 and J is TRBJ2-2. TRBV21-1 is tagged as a pseudogene. The CDR3 runs to 18 residues.

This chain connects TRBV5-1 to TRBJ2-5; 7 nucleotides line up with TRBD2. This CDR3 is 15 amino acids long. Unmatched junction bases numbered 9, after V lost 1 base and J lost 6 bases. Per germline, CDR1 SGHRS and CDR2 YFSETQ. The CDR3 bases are TGCGCCAGCAGCTTGTTGGAGGGAGGGCCACAGACCCAGTACTTC. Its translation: CASSLLEGGPQTQYF.

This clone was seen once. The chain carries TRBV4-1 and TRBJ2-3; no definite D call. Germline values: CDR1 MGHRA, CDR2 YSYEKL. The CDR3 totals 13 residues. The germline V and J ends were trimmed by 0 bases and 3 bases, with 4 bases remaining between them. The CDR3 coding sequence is TGCGCCAGCAGCCAAGATCGGACAGATACGCAGTATTTT. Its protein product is CASSQDRTDTQYF.

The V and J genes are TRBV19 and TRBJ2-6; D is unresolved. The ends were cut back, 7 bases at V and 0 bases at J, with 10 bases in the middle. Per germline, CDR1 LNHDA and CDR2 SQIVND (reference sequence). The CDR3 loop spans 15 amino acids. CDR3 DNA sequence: TGTGCCAGTAAAGGCTTGAGCTCTGGGGCCAACGTCCTGACTTTC. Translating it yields CASKGLSSGANVLTF. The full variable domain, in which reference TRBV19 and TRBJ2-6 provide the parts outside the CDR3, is DGGITQSPKYLFRKEGQNVTLSCEQNLNHDAMYWYRQDPGQGLRLIYYSQIVNDFQKGDIAEGYSVSREKKESFPLTVTSAQKNPTAFYLCASKGLSSGANVLTFGAGSRLTVL.

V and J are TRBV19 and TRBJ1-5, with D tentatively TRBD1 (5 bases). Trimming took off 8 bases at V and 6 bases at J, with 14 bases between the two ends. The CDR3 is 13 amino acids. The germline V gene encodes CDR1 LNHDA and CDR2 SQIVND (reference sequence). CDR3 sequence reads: CASSGGIGQPQHF. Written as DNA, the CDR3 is TGTGCCAGTTCCGGGGGAATTGGTCAGCCCCAGCATTTT.

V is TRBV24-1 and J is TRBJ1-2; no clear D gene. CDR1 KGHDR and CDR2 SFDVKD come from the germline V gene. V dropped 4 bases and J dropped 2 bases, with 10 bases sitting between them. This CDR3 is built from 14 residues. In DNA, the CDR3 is TGTGCCACCAGTGAGCCCTGGTCCAACTATGGCTACACCTTC. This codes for CATSEPWSNYGYTF.

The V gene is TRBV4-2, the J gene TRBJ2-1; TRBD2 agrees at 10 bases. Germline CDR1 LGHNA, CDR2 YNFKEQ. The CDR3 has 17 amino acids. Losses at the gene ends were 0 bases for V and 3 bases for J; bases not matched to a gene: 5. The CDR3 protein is CASSQESGGANYNEQFF. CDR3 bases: TGTGCCAGCAGCCAAGAGAGCGGGGGGGCAAACTACAATGAGCAGTTCTTC.

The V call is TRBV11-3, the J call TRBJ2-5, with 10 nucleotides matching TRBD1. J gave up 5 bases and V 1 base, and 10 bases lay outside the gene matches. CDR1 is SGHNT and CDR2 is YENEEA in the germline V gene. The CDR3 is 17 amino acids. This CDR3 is CASSLGVDRGPGETQYF. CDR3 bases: TGTGCCAGCAGCTTAGGTGTCGACAGGGGGCCTGGGGAGACCCAGTACTTC.

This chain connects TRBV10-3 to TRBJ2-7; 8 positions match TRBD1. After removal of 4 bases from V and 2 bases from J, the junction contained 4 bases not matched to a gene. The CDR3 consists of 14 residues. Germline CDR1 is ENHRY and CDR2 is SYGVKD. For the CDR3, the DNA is TGTGCCATCAGTGTCGGACAGGGCACCTACGAGCAGTACGTC. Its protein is CAISVGQGTYEQYV.

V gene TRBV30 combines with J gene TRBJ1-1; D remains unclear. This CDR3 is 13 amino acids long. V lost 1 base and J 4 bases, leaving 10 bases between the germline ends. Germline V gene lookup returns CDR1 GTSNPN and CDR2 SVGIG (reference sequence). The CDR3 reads CAWSEFGLTEAFF. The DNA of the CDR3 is TGTGCCTGGAGTGAGTTCGGGCTCACTGAAGCTTTCTTT.